The entry below gives a single TCR beta chain sequence along with its context. Original processing methods: The authors estimated nucleated cell counts from reference gene primer amplification. Sequenced by immunoSEQ multiplex PCR; TCRdb stores in-frame clones only, minus some. V, J and clone size reflect that table, while D and trimming were determined from the DNA. The sample includes 100,000 to 150,000 clones, roughly 90% of them seen just once. The V and J ends lost 5 bases and 5 bases respectively, with 18 bases between them. Germline V CDR1 and CDR2: LNHDA, SQIVND (reference sequence). CDR3 size: 15 residues. This entry comes from a study of blood T cell repertoires in COVID-19. Study at large: Researchers got acute and convalescent COVID-19 samples from the United States, Italy and Spain. T cells, B-cell-depleted T cells, or PBMCs supplied cDNA or gDNA.

Sequenced: peripheral blood. This rearrangement joins TRBV19 to TRBJ2-5, with D possibly matching TRBD2 (7 bases). This receptor was obtained from a man aged 50 to 60 with active or convalescent COVID-19. Written as DNA, the CDR3 is TGTGCCAGTAGTGCCTGGGACACCGGGGGGGAGACCCAGTACTTC. It specifies CASSAWDTGGETQYF. The full variable domain, with the rest looked up from reference TRBV19 and TRBJ2-5, is DGGITQSPKYLFRKEGQNVTLSCEQNLNHDAMYWYRQDPGQGLRLIYYSQIVNDFQKGDIAEGYSVSREKKESFPLTVTSAQKNPTAFYLCASSAWDTGGETQYFGPGTRLLVL.